A selection of T cell receptor beta chains follows, all from one sample in a study of CD8+ T cells in alopecia areata. Using immunoSEQ multiplex PCR, the repertoire was profiled, and TCRdb retains in-frame clones only, with some absent. The profile shows 160,000 or so clones, less than 70% of them singletons. The specimen was CD4+ T cells sorted from blood, collected at week 4, from a patient treated with tofacitinib. These receptors were collected from a human donor with alopecia areata. The CDR3 runs from the conserved cysteine through the conserved F or W. D genes are given only for firm matches. A row's size may be missing; if present it is once, few, many or a size class.

D	V	J	size	CDR3	DNA
-	TRBV2	TRBJ1-2	-	CASSRRTRINYGYTF	TGTGCCAGCAGTAGACGGACACGGATAAACTATGGCTACACCTTC
-	TRBV5-1	TRBJ2-7	once	CASSLAAGGSYEQYF	TGCGCCAGCAGCTTGGCCGCAGGCGGCTCCTACGAGCAGTACTTC
-	TRBV30	TRBJ1-3	once	CAWRDVRFWGNTIYF	TGTGCCTGGAGGGATGTTCGATTTTGGGGGAACACCATATATTTT
TRBD1	TRBV2	TRBJ1-1	-	CANNRGGNTEAFF	TGTGCCAACAACAGGGGAGGGAACACTGAAGCTTTCTTT
TRBD1	TRBV18	TRBJ1-6	many	CASSMTGGASNSPLHF	TGTGCCAGCTCAATGACAGGGGGCGCGTCCAATTCACCCCTCCACTTT
-	TRBV29-1	TRBJ2-3	-	CSVGPDTQYF	TGCAGCGTTGGACCAGATACGCAGTATTTT
-	TRBV5-1	TRBJ1-1	few	CASSLVVGNTEAFF	TGCGCCAGCAGCTTGGTTGTAGGGAACACTGAAGCTTTCTTT
-	TRBV5-4	TRBJ2-5	-	CASGGNQETQYF	TGTGCCAGCGGGGGGAACCAAGAGACCCAGTACTTC
TRBD1	TRBV7-8	TRBJ1-2	-	CASSSRTGGEMGYTF	TGTGCCAGCAGCTCCCGGACAGGGGGCGAGATGGGCTACACCTTC
TRBD2	TRBV29-1	TRBJ2-1	-	CSAILASYNEQFF	TGCAGCGCGATACTAGCGAGTTACAATGAGCAGTTCTTC
-	TRBV30	TRBJ1-4	-	CAWRSTENEKLFF	TGTGCCTGGAGGTCTACTGAGAATGAAAAACTGTTTTTT
TRBD1	TRBV6-5	TRBJ1-1	-	CASGQGGYTEAFF	TGTGCCAGCGGCCAGGGGGGGTACACTGAAGCTTTCTTT
-	TRBV12-2	TRBJ2-3	once	CASRSRGGLRADTQYF	TGTGCAAGTCGCTCGCGGGGGGGGCTCAGGGCAGATACGCAGTATTTT
TRBD2	TRBV4-2	TRBJ2-7	-	CASSQDRRTSGYEQYF	TGTGCCAGCAGCCAAGACCGGCGGACTAGCGGCTACGAGCAGTACTTC
TRBD2	TRBV2	TRBJ2-1	-	CASRPTSGGDNEQFF	TGTGCCAGCAGGCCAACTAGCGGGGGGGACAATGAGCAGTTCTTC
TRBD1	TRBV30	TRBJ1-4	many	CAWSPTGTGGEKLFF	TGTGCCTGGAGTCCCACCGGGACAGGTGGAGAAAAACTGTTTTTT
TRBD1	TRBV2	TRBJ2-2	-	CASGYSTGVVTGELFF	TGTGCCAGCGGATACAGTACAGGGGTAGTCACCGGGGAGCTGTTTTTT
TRBD1	TRBV11-1	TRBJ1-1	-	CASSLTGGTEAFF	TGTGCCAGCAGCTTGACAGGGGGCACTGAAGCTTTCTTT
TRBD1	TRBV30	TRBJ2-2	-	CAWDRASTGELFF	TGTGCGTGGGACAGGGCTAGCACCGGGGAGCTGTTTTTT
TRBD1	TRBV15	TRBJ2-1	-	CATSPGTDNEQFF	TGTGCCACCAGCCCCGGGACAGACAATGAGCAGTTCTTC
-	TRBV29-1	TRBJ2-3	few	CSIGTAVWNTDTQYF	TGCAGCATCGGGACGGCGGTTTGGAACACAGATACGCAGTATTTT
TRBD1	TRBV30	TRBJ1-2	-	CAWSRQGVMEGYTF	TGTGCCTGGAGTCGACAGGGGGTCATGGAGGGCTACACCTTC
TRBD1	TRBV2	TRBJ1-5	-	CASSGGQGKGPNQPQHF	TGTGCCAGCAGTGGAGGACAGGGTAAAGGGCCCAATCAGCCCCAGCATTTT
-	TRBV23-1	TRBJ2-1	-	CASSGTDDNEQFF	TGCGCCAGCTCCGGGACGGATGACAATGAGCAGTTCTTC
TRBD1	TRBV30	TRBJ2-6	-	CAWSRLGSGQGPSGANVLTF	TGTGCCTGGAGCCGGCTGGGATCGGGACAGGGTCCTTCTGGGGCCAACGTCCTGACTTTC
-	TRBV29-1	TRBJ1-6	-	CSVAPGSGNSPLHF	TGCAGCGTCGCCCCTGGGTCGGGGAATTCACCCCTCCACTTT
TRBD2	TRBV9	TRBJ2-2	-	CASSPTPGLAGSGELFF	TGTGCCAGCAGCCCTACCCCGGGACTAGCGGGATCCGGGGAGCTGTTTTTT
-	TRBV30	TRBJ1-5	-	CACQKTGPHQPQHF	TGTGCCTGCCAAAAAACAGGGCCGCATCAGCCCCAGCATTTT
-	TRBV30	TRBJ1-1	-	CAWSHSGWNTEAFF	TGTGCCTGGAGCCACTCGGGTTGGAACACTGAAGCTTTCTTT
-	TRBV9	TRBJ2-2	-	CASGVGHRVRAGELFF	TGTGCCAGCGGCGTAGGACACCGAGTCCGGGCCGGGGAGCTGTTTTTT
TRBD1	TRBV4-3	TRBJ1-6	-	CASSHYGQAQYDSPLHF	TGCGCCAGCAGCCACTACGGACAGGCCCAATACGATTCACCCCTCCACTTT
-	TRBV30	TRBJ2-7	-	CAWSATGSGEQYF	TGTGCCTGGAGTGCAACAGGGTCGGGAGAGCAGTACTTC
-	TRBV29-1	TRBJ2-3	-	CSVKRSDTDTQYF	TGCAGCGTGAAGCGGAGTGACACAGATACGCAGTATTTT
-	TRBV6-5	TRBJ2-3	-	CASSYAGRSTDTQYF	TGTGCCAGCAGCTACGCGGGACGGAGCACAGATACGCAGTATTTT
-	TRBV30	TRBJ1-1	-	CAWSVSNKESF	TGTGCCTGGAGTGTATCCAATAAAGAGTCCTTC
-	TRBV30	TRBJ1-4	-	CAWSGTINEKLFF	TGTGCCTGGAGTGGGACGATTAATGAAAAACTGTTTTTT
-	TRBV7-9	TRBJ2-7	-	CASSLSTGSTFYEQYF	TGTGCCAGCAGCTTATCAACAGGGAGTACCTTCTACGAGCAGTACTTC
-	TRBV29-1	TRBJ2-2	few	CSVGTTGELFF	TGCAGCGTTGGTACCACCGGGGAGCTGTTTTTT
TRBD1	TRBV4-2	TRBJ2-1	-	CASSQERALGQGTADEQFF	TGTGCCAGCAGTCAAGAGAGGGCGTTGGGACAGGGTACGGCGGATGAGCAGTTCTTC
-	TRBV27	TRBJ1-1	few	CASTPRGGFGAFF	TGTGCCAGCACTCCTCGTGGGGGATTCGGAGCTTTCTTT
-	TRBV4-1	TRBJ2-6	once	CASSQEGGKASLAGGANVLTF	TGCGCCAGCAGCCAAGAAGGTGGAAAGGCCTCTCTGGCTGGGGGGGCCAACGTCCTGACTTTC